The 17 T cell receptor beta chains presented below share a single source sample, sequenced in a study of cytomegalovirus exposure and HLA in healthy donors. The study ran its PCR with 60 Vbeta and 13 Jbeta primers. Sequencing was performed with immunoSEQ multiplex PCR; in TCRdb, only in-frame clones are kept and a portion is missing. The sample lists some 190,000 clones; 65% to 80% were seen once. Sequencing was carried out using PBMCs. The receptors here all came from a woman aged 40 to 50 in good health and CMV-seronegative.

V is TRBV5-6 and J is TRBJ1-5; 11 bases match TRBD1. The CDR3 sequence is 15 residues long. The germline gives CDR1 SGHDT, CDR2 YYEEEE. The V and J ends lost 2 bases and 6 bases, in that order; junction bases with no gene match: 4. The CDR3 sequence: CASSLGQGAVQPQHF. The DNA of the CDR3 is TGTGCCAGCAGCTTAGGACAGGGGGCAGTTCAGCCCCAGCATTTT.

This clone has just a few counts. The CDR3 sequence: CASRDSFNQPQHF. The CDR3 nucleotides read TGTGCCAGTAGGGACAGCTTCAATCAGCCCCAGCATTTT. The chain recombines TRBV19 with TRBJ1-5, with D perhaps TRBD1 (6 bases). Germline loops: CDR1 LNHDA, CDR2 SQIVND (reference sequence). This CDR3 spans 13 amino acids. Between the trimmed V and J ends, which lost 6 bases and 3 bases, there was a span of 9 bases.

The chain carries TRBV6-5 and TRBJ2-5; 10 bases agree with TRBD2. With 2 bases clipped from V and 5 bases from J, the junction kept 8 bases outside the gene matches. Germline CDR1 MNHEY, CDR2 SVGAGI. The CDR3 has 16 residues. The CDR3 loop reads CASSYGLTSGMETQYF. The CDR3, as DNA: TGTGCCAGCAGTTACGGTCTAACTAGCGGGATGGAGACCCAGTACTTC.

This CDR3 reads CASSPEAGSYNEQFF. The DNA of the CDR3 is TGTGCCAGCAGCCCTGAGGCGGGGTCCTACAATGAGCAGTTCTTC. This sequence joins TRBV7-2 and TRBJ2-1, with D possibly matching TRBD2 (6 bases). Deletions cut 5 bases from V and 1 base from J, with 12 bases between. CDR1 is SGHTA, CDR2 FQGNSA, per germline. The CDR3 is 15 residues long.

The J gene is TRBJ2-2, the V gene TRBV9; 11 bases agree with TRBD2. V lost 5 bases to trimming and J lost 6 bases; unmatched junction nucleotides: 18. The CDR3 contains 19 residues. The germline V gene has CDR1 SGDLS and CDR2 YYNGEE. CDR3 amino acids: CASRGLVLAGGSKAGELFF. CDR3 DNA: TGTGCCAGCAGGGGCCTGGTTCTAGCGGGAGGCTCGAAGGCCGGGGAGCTGTTTTTT.

This chain joins TRBV7-2 and TRBJ1-1, with D possibly matching TRBD1 (5 bases). Germline V gives CDR1 SGHTA, CDR2 FQGNSA. The V and J ends lost 2 bases and 1 base respectively, with 14 bases between them. CDR3 length equals 16 residues. The CDR3 nucleotides are TGTGCCAGCAGCTTAACTGGAACAGGAGCGAACACTGAAGCTTTCTTT. Protein: CASSLTGTGANTEAFF.

This clone was seen a handful of times. The chain combines TRBV6-6 with TRBJ2-7, with TRBD2 matching 11 bases. CDR3 size: 13 residues. CDR1 MNHNY and CDR2 SVGAGI come from the germline V gene (reference sequence). Trimming removed 5 bases from V and 7 bases from J; junction bases left unmatched: 4. CDR3 nucleotide sequence: TGTGCCAGCAGTCAGGGACTAGCGGTGGAGCAGTACGTC. It specifies CASSQGLAVEQYV.

The J gene is TRBJ2-6, the V gene TRBV19, with 8 positions matching TRBD1. Germline V gene sequence: CDR1 LNHDA, CDR2 SQIVND (reference sequence). Trimming at V came to 4 bases and at J to 1 base, leaving 6 bases not matched to a gene. This CDR3 contains 17 residues. The CDR3 sequence: CASSTTGAGSGANVLTF. CDR3 in DNA: TGTGCCAGTAGTACGACAGGGGCTGGGTCTGGGGCCAACGTCCTGACTTTC.

This sequence joins TRBV7-2 and TRBJ2-7, with 12 bases fitting TRBD2. The germline V gene has CDR1 SGHTA and CDR2 FQGNSA. V was pared by 2 bases and J by 1 base, with 9 bases of the junction left unmatched. The length of the CDR3 is 18 residues. CDR3 in DNA: TGTGCCAGCAGCTTACGGGGGGCTAGCGGGAGGGTGTCCTACGAGCAGTACTTC. Its protein is CASSLRGASGRVSYEQYF.

This clone has just one count. The rearrangement joins TRBV10-3 to TRBJ2-1, with 8 positions matching TRBD1. The CDR3 covers 14 residues. J lost 0 bases, V lost 9 bases, and 4 bases had no gene match. CDR1 ENHRY and CDR2 SYGVKD come from the germline V gene. The CDR3 DNA is TGTGCCATAGCCGGACAGGGCTCCTACAATGAGCAGTTCTTC. Translated, it gives CAIAGQGSYNEQFF.

V and J are TRBV6-6 and TRBJ2-1, with TRBD2 matching 13 bases. Looked up from germline, CDR1 is MNHNY and CDR2 is SVGAGI (reference sequence). The V and J ends lost 10 bases and 8 bases, in that order; junction bases with no gene match: 8. The CDR3 length is 14 residues. The CDR3 nucleotides read TGTGCCATTGGGAAACTAGCGGGAGGGGATGAGCAGTTCTTC. Translation gives CAIGKLAGGDEQFF.

The chain is built from TRBV5-1 and TRBJ2-5; D ambiguous. Germline loops: CDR1 SGHRS, CDR2 YFSETQ. The V end was cut by 7 bases, the J end by 0 bases, with 16 bases between. The CDR3 spans 15 residues. The CDR3: CASFRSPAYQETQYF. The CDR3 DNA is TGCGCCAGCTTCCGCTCCCCTGCGTACCAAGAGACCCAGTACTTC.

The rearrangement links TRBV9 to TRBJ1-1; D is unclear. Germline-derived CDR1 and CDR2 are SGDLS and YYNGEE. Trimming cost V 5 bases and J 3 bases, with 11 bases left between them. CDR3 length: 13 amino acids. The CDR3: CASSAASDTEAFF. DNA for the CDR3: TGTGCCAGCAGTGCGGCCTCGGACACTGAAGCTTTCTTT. Full variable domain (rest looked up from reference TRBV9 and TRBJ1-1): DSGVTQTPKHLITATGQRVTLRCSPRSGDLSVYWYQQSLDQGLQFLIQYYNGEERAKGNILERFSAQQFPDLHSELNLSSLELGDSALYFCASSAASDTEAFFGQGTRLTVV.

The J gene is TRBJ1-2, the V gene TRBV30; 8 nucleotides align to TRBD1. Germline V gene lookup returns CDR1 GTSNPN and CDR2 SVGIG (reference sequence). V was pared by 5 bases and J by 4 bases, with 9 bases of the junction left unmatched. CDR3 length: 14 residues. The CDR3 DNA follows: TGTGCCTGGTCTAGGACAGGGACGGCCTATGGCTACACCTTC. Its protein product is CAWSRTGTAYGYTF.

This clone was seen a handful of times. DNA for the CDR3: TGCGCCAGCAGCTTGGGACAGGGGGCAGGAGATACGCAGTATTTT. Translating it yields CASSLGQGAGDTQYF. The chain uses TRBV5-1 and TRBJ2-3; 10 bases agree with TRBD1. V dropped 0 bases and J dropped 5; count of bases not matched to a gene: 3. This CDR3 region has 15 residues. CDR1 is SGHRS and CDR2 is YFSETQ in the germline V gene.

V is TRBV6-5 and J is TRBJ2-7, with TRBD1 matching over 7 bases. The CDR3 spans 13 residues. Germline CDR1 MNHEY, CDR2 SVGAGI. Unmatched junction bases numbered 6, after V lost 10 bases and J lost 0 bases. In DNA, the CDR3 is TGTGCCACCACGGGACAGTACTCCTACGAGCAGTACTTC. This encodes CATTGQYSYEQYF.

This chain links TRBV5-5 with TRBJ1-1, with D hard to call. This CDR3 has 14 residues. Germline CDR1 SGHKS, CDR2 YYEKEE (reference sequence). V lost 1 base and J 8 bases, leaving 15 bases between the germline ends. The CDR3 DNA reads TGTGCCAGCAGCTTGTCCGGAAGGGAGAGCGAAGCTTTCTTT. Its translation is CASSLSGRESEAFF.